Listed below are T cell receptor beta chains from one sample, sequenced in a study of beta chain features in type 1 diabetes. Sequencing used immunoSEQ multiplex PCR; TCRdb keeps in-frame clones, though not all of them. Altogether 300,000 to 450,000 clones are present, around 20% being singletons, with the ten largest covering 0.035% to 0.055%. The sequencing sample was made of naive CD4+ T cells from blood. The source is a woman aged 18-29 years in good health. Both conserved end residues are part of each CDR3. Each record gives: clone size, D gene, V gene, J gene, CDR3 DNA, CDR3 protein. The D gene is left open where the match is weak. Only some rows state a clone size, as once, few, many or a class for expanded clones.

clone_size: few; d_call: TRBD2; v_call: TRBV30; j_call: TRBJ2-5; cdr3_nt: TGTGCGGCCCGACTAGCGGGAGACGGCGGAGAGACCCAGTACTTC; cdr3_aa: CAARLAGDGGETQYF
clone_size: few; d_call: TRBD2; v_call: TRBV7-8; j_call: TRBJ2-3; cdr3_nt: TGTGCCAGCAGGACTAGCAGGGGCACAGATACGCAGTATTTT; cdr3_aa: CASRTSRGTDTQYF
clone_size: -; d_call: TRBD1; v_call: TRBV7-9; j_call: TRBJ2-7; cdr3_nt: TGTGCCAGCAGCCGCGCCGGGACAGGGACCTACGAGCAGTACTTC; cdr3_aa: CASSRAGTGTYEQYF
clone_size: few; d_call: -; v_call: TRBV5-1; j_call: TRBJ2-7; cdr3_nt: TGCGCCAGCAGCTTGGCATCCAGCTCCTACGAGCAGTACTTC; cdr3_aa: CASSLASSSYEQYF
clone_size: few; d_call: TRBD1; v_call: TRBV4-1; j_call: TRBJ1-2; cdr3_nt: TGCGCCAGCAGCCAGCCCGGGACAGTCTATGGCTACACCTTC; cdr3_aa: CASSQPGTVYGYTF
clone_size: few; d_call: TRBD2; v_call: TRBV18; j_call: TRBJ2-7; cdr3_nt: TGTGCCAGCTCACCACAGGGGAGGGGCTACGAGCAGTACTTC; cdr3_aa: CASSPQGRGYEQYF
clone_size: -; d_call: -; v_call: TRBV5-1; j_call: TRBJ1-2; cdr3_nt: TGCGCCAGCAGCTTGGCAGGTTTTAATAACTATGGCTACACCTTC; cdr3_aa: CASSLAGFNNYGYTF
clone_size: -; d_call: -; v_call: TRBV4-1; j_call: TRBJ2-5; cdr3_nt: TGCGCCAGCAGCCATCAACCGGGGGATCAAGAGACCCAGTACTTC; cdr3_aa: CASSHQPGDQETQYF
clone_size: -; d_call: -; v_call: TRBV19; j_call: TRBJ1-2; cdr3_nt: TGTGCCGCTTCCTCAGCTAACTATGGCTACACCTTC; cdr3_aa: CAASSANYGYTF
clone_size: few; d_call: -; v_call: TRBV27; j_call: TRBJ2-5; cdr3_nt: TGTGCCAGCAGTTTATCGTTCAGGGAGGCAGAGACCCAGTACTTC; cdr3_aa: CASSLSFREAETQYF
clone_size: few; d_call: TRBD1; v_call: TRBV14; j_call: TRBJ1-2; cdr3_nt: TGTGCCAGCAGCCTCTCCGGGGGGACAGGATATGGCTACACCTTC; cdr3_aa: CASSLSGGTGYGYTF
clone_size: -; d_call: -; v_call: TRBV19; j_call: TRBJ2-3; cdr3_nt: TGTGCCAGCGAGACAGGAAGCACAGATACGCAGTATTTT; cdr3_aa: CASETGSTDTQYF
clone_size: -; d_call: -; v_call: TRBV5-1; j_call: TRBJ1-1; cdr3_nt: TGCGCCAGCACCCGAGGAAGTATGAACACTGAAGCTTTCTTT; cdr3_aa: CASTRGSMNTEAFF
clone_size: few; d_call: TRBD1; v_call: TRBV19; j_call: TRBJ2-2; cdr3_nt: TGTGCCAGTAGTATAAGGGACAGGGCCGGGGAGCTGTTTTTT; cdr3_aa: CASSIRDRAGELFF
clone_size: -; d_call: TRBD1; v_call: TRBV25-1; j_call: TRBJ1-1; cdr3_nt: TGTGCCAGCAGTGAAGTTCAGGGGGCGAGGACTGAAGCTTTCTTT; cdr3_aa: CASSEVQGARTEAFF
clone_size: few; d_call: -; v_call: TRBV5-6; j_call: TRBJ2-3; cdr3_nt: TGTGCCAGCAGTTCTCGAGTCGCAGATACGCAGTATTTT; cdr3_aa: CASSSRVADTQYF
clone_size: -; d_call: -; v_call: TRBV7-6; j_call: TRBJ2-7; cdr3_nt: TGTGCCAGCAGCTTAGCGCAGGGGGGCGAGCAGTACTTC; cdr3_aa: CASSLAQGGEQYF
clone_size: few; d_call: -; v_call: TRBV4-1; j_call: TRBJ1-1; cdr3_nt: TGCGCCAGCAGCAGACAGGAGAACACTGAAGCTTTCTTT; cdr3_aa: CASSRQENTEAFF
clone_size: -; d_call: -; v_call: TRBV6-1; j_call: TRBJ2-5; cdr3_nt: TGTGCCTCAGCGTTGGGACACATCCAAGAGACCCAGTACTTC; cdr3_aa: CASALGHIQETQYF
clone_size: few; d_call: TRBD1; v_call: TRBV25-1; j_call: TRBJ1-2; cdr3_nt: TGTGCCAGCAGTGAATGGGACAGGGGGAAGTATGGCTACACCTTC; cdr3_aa: CASSEWDRGKYGYTF
clone_size: -; d_call: TRBD2; v_call: TRBV5-1; j_call: TRBJ2-1; cdr3_nt: TGCGCCAGCAGCTTGGTCGCTAGCGGGGTTGAAGAGCAGTTCTTC; cdr3_aa: CASSLVASGVEEQFF
clone_size: -; d_call: -; v_call: TRBV6-6; j_call: TRBJ2-6; cdr3_nt: TGTGCCAGCGGCCACAGGGTAACTGGGGCCAACGTCCTGACTTTC; cdr3_aa: CASGHRVTGANVLTF
clone_size: few; d_call: -; v_call: TRBV18; j_call: TRBJ1-2; cdr3_nt: TGTGCCAGCTCAATCAGCACAGGGATTTTTAACTATGGCTACACCTTC; cdr3_aa: CASSISTGIFNYGYTF
clone_size: few; d_call: -; v_call: TRBV2; j_call: TRBJ2-7; cdr3_nt: TGTGCCAGCAGTGTGGATCTAGCCGGCAACGAGCAGTACTTC; cdr3_aa: CASSVDLAGNEQYF
clone_size: -; d_call: TRBD1; v_call: TRBV19; j_call: TRBJ2-7; cdr3_nt: TGTGCCAGTAGTATTAACAACAGGGGAACCTACGAGCAGTACTTC; cdr3_aa: CASSINNRGTYEQYF
clone_size: -; d_call: TRBD1; v_call: TRBV29-1; j_call: TRBJ1-1; cdr3_nt: TGCAGCGTTCGCCGGACAGGAATGAACACTGAAGCTTTCTTT; cdr3_aa: CSVRRTGMNTEAFF
clone_size: few; d_call: TRBD1; v_call: TRBV7-7; j_call: TRBJ1-1; cdr3_nt: TGTGCTACAGGGGCCATGAACACTGAAGCTTTCTTT; cdr3_aa: CATGAMNTEAFF
clone_size: few; d_call: -; v_call: TRBV6-5; j_call: TRBJ2-7; cdr3_nt: TGTGCCAGCAGATTACAGGGTTTCCACGAGCAGTACTTC; cdr3_aa: CASRLQGFHEQYF
clone_size: few; d_call: -; v_call: TRBV15; j_call: TRBJ1-6; cdr3_nt: TGTGCCACCAGCAGAGATCGTGCCGAAGCGAGTCGTTCACCCCTCCACTTT; cdr3_aa: CATSRDRAEASRSPLHF
clone_size: -; d_call: TRBD1; v_call: TRBV6-5; j_call: TRBJ2-2; cdr3_nt: TGTGCCAGCAGTTATGGGACAGGGGGCACCGGGGAGCTGTTTTTT; cdr3_aa: CASSYGTGGTGELFF
clone_size: -; d_call: TRBD1; v_call: TRBV4-2; j_call: TRBJ1-3; cdr3_nt: TGTGCCAGCAGCCGACGGGGACAGGGGGCCCTCGTGGGCTCTGGAAACACCATATATTTT; cdr3_aa: CASSRRGQGALVGSGNTIYF
clone_size: few; d_call: -; v_call: TRBV18; j_call: TRBJ1-1; cdr3_nt: TGTGCCAGCTCCCAGGGTCGTGGGCCACAGAACACTGAAGCTTTCTTT; cdr3_aa: CASSQGRGPQNTEAFF
clone_size: few; d_call: -; v_call: TRBV7-9; j_call: TRBJ2-5; cdr3_nt: TGTGCCAGCAGCTTAGCCTCAGGGCAAGAGACCCAGTACTTC; cdr3_aa: CASSLASGQETQYF
clone_size: -; d_call: -; v_call: TRBV5-1; j_call: TRBJ1-2; cdr3_nt: TGCGCCAGCAGCTTGGCCGGAGGGGAGAGCTACACCTTC; cdr3_aa: CASSLAGGESYTF
clone_size: few; d_call: TRBD2; v_call: TRBV7-2; j_call: TRBJ2-7; cdr3_nt: TGTGCCAGCGGAAGGACTAGCGGGAGTTACGAGCAGTACTTC; cdr3_aa: CASGRTSGSYEQYF